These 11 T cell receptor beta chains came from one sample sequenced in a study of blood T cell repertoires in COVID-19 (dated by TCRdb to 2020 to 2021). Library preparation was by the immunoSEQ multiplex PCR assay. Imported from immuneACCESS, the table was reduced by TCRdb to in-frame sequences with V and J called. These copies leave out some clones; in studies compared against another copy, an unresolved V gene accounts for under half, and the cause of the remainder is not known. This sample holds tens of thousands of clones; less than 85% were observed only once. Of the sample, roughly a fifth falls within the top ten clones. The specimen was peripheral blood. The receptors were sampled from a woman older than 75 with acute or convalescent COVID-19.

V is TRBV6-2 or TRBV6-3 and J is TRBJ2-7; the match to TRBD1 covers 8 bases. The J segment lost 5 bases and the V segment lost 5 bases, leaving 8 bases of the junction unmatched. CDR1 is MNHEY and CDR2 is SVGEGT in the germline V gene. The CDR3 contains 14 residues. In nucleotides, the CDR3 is TGTGCCAGCAGTACCTCGACAGGGGCCAACGAGCAGTACTTC. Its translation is CASSTSTGANEQYF.

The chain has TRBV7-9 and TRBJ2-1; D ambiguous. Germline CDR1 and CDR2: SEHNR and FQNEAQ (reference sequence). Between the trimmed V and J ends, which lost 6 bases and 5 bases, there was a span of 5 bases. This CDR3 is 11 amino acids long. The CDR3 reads CASSPDNEQFF. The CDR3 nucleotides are TGTGCCAGCAGTCCGGACAATGAGCAGTTCTTC.

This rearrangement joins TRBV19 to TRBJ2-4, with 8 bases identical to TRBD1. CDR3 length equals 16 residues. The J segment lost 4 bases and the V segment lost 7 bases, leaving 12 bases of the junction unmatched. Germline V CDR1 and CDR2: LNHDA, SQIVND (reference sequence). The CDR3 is CASTPRAGGFKNIQYF. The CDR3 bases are TGTGCCAGTACCCCCCGGGCAGGGGGCTTTAAAAACATTCAGTACTTC.

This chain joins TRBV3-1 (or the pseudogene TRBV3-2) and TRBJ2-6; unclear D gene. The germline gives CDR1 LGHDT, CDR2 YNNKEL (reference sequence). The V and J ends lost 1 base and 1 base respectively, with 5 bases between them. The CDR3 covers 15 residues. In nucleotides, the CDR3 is TGTGCCAGCAGCCAAGGGCAGTCTGGGGCCAACGTCCTGACTTTC. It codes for CASSQGQSGANVLTF.

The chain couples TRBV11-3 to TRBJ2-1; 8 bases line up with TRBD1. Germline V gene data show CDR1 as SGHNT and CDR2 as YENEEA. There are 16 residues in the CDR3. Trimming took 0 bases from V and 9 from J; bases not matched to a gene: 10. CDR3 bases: TGTGCCAGCAGCTTAGATGGCGGGACCACAGGGGGTGAGCAGTTCTTC. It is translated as CASSLDGGTTGGEQFF. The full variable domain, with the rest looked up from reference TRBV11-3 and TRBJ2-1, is EAGVVQSPRYKIIEKKQPVAFWCNPISGHNTLYWYLQNLGQGPELLIRYENEEAVDDSQLPKDRFSAERLKGVDSTLKIQPAELGDSAVYLCASSLDGGTTGGEQFFGPGTRLTVL.

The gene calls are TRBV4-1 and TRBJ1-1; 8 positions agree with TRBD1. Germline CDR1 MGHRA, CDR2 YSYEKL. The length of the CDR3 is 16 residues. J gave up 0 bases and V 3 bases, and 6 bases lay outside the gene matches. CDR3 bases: TGCGCCAGCAGCCACAGGGGGCGTTCCATGAACACTGAAGCTTTCTTT. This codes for CASSHRGRSMNTEAFF.

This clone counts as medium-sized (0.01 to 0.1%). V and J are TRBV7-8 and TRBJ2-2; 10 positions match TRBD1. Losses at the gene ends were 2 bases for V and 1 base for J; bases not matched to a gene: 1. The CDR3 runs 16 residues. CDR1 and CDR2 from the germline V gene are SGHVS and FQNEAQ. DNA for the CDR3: TGTGCCAGCAGCTTATGGGACAGGGGGAACACCGGGGAGCTGTTTTTT. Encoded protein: CASSLWDRGNTGELFF.

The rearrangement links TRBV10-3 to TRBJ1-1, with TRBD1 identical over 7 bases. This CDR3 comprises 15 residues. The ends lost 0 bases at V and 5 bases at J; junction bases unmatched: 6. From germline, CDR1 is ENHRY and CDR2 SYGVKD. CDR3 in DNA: TGTGCCATCAGTGAGTCCGGAAGGGGGCCGACTGAAGCTTTCTTT. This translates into CAISESGRGPTEAFF.

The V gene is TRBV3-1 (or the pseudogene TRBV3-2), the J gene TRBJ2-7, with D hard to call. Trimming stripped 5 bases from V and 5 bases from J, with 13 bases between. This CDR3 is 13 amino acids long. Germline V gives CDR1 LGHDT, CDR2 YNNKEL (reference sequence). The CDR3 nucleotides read TGTGCCAGCAGCGCAACAAGGAGCCACGAGCAGTACTTC. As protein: CASSATRSHEQYF.

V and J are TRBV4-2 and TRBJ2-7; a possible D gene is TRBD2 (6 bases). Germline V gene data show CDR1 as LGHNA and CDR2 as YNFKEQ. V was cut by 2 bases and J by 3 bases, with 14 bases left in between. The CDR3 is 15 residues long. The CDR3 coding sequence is TGTGCCAGCAGCCAAAGGACGGGACTTGGCTACGAGCAGTACTTC. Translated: CASSQRTGLGYEQYF.

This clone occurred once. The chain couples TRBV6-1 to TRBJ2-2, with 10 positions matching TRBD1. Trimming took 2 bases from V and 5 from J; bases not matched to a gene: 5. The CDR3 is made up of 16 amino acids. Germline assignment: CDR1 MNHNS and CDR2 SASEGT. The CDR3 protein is CASSERGQGRTGELFF. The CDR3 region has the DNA TGTGCCAGCAGTGAAAGGGGACAGGGGCGTACCGGGGAGCTGTTTTTT.